Listed below are T cell receptor beta chains from one sample, sequenced in a study of blood T cell repertoires in COVID-19. The method was immunoSEQ multiplex PCR; TCRdb's version includes in-frame clones alone and lacks a portion of them. The table has around 260,000 clones, around 87% seen once. Sequenced: peripheral blood. These receptor sequences come from a woman aged 50 to 60 with acute or convalescent COVID-19. The CDR3 runs from the conserved cysteine through the conserved F or W. Fields, in order: clone size, V gene, D gene, J gene, CDR3 DNA, CDR3 protein. The D gene is left open where the match is weak. Size is omitted from some rows. Given values are once, few, many or a class for expanded clones.

size: .
V: TRBV4-1
D: TRBD2
J: TRBJ2-1
DNA: TGCGCCAGCAGCCTTACGACTAGCGTCAATGAGCAGTTCTTC
CDR3: CASSLTTSVNEQFF

size: .
V: TRBV9
D: .
J: TRBJ1-3
DNA: TGTGCCAGCAGCGTAGAGAACTCGGGCTCTGGAAACACCATATATTTT
CDR3: CASSVENSGSGNTIYF

size: .
V: TRBV27
D: TRBD2
J: TRBJ2-1
DNA: TGTGCCAGCAGTAAGGGACTAGCGGGAGACAATGAGCAGTTCTTC
CDR3: CASSKGLAGDNEQFF

size: .
V: TRBV13
D: TRBD1
J: TRBJ2-2
DNA: TGTGCCAGCAGCGTTCCCGGGACAGGGGGCACCGGGGAGCTGTTTTTT
CDR3: CASSVPGTGGTGELFF

size: few
V: TRBV28
D: TRBD1
J: TRBJ1-1
DNA: TGTGCCAGCAGTTTACCACAGGGGGCGTGGGATACTGAAGCTTTCTTT
CDR3: CASSLPQGAWDTEAFF

size: once
V: TRBV27
D: TRBD1
J: TRBJ2-7
DNA: TGTGCCAGCAGTTCCCAGGATCCGGGACAGGGGGCGGTGCAGTACTTC
CDR3: CASSSQDPGQGAVQYF

size: .
V: TRBV5-4
D: TRBD2
J: TRBJ2-1
DNA: TGTGCCAGCAGCTTGGACCTAGCGGGAGCTTACAATGAGCAGTTCTTC
CDR3: CASSLDLAGAYNEQFF

size: .
V: TRBV5-1
D: .
J: TRBJ1-2
DNA: TGCGCCAGCAGCTTGGCAGGGTCTGACGGCTACACCTTC
CDR3: CASSLAGSDGYTF

size: .
V: TRBV28
D: .
J: TRBJ1-1
DNA: TGTGCCAGCAGTTCAATTCTAAGGGGATTAGGGACTGAAGCTTTCTTT
CDR3: CASSSILRGLGTEAFF

size: .
V: TRBV19
D: .
J: TRBJ2-1
DNA: TGTGCCAGTAGTCTCTCCTCTAGGAAACTCTACAATGAGCAGTTCTTC
CDR3: CASSLSSRKLYNEQFF

size: .
V: TRBV9
D: TRBD1
J: TRBJ2-7
DNA: TGTGCCAGCAGCTATGGACAGGGGGCTTACGAGCAGTACTTC
CDR3: CASSYGQGAYEQYF

size: .
V: TRBV30
D: .
J: TRBJ2-6
DNA: TGTGCCTGGCAATCAGGCAGCTCTGGGGCCAACGTCCTGACTTTC
CDR3: CAWQSGSSGANVLTF

size: .
V: TRBV28
D: .
J: TRBJ1-4
DNA: TGTGCCAGCAGGTACAGTGAAAAACTGTTTTTT
CDR3: CASRYSEKLFF

size: .
V: TRBV19
D: .
J: TRBJ1-5
DNA: TGTGCCAGTATTGACTCCCCCGATGATCAGCCCCAGCATTTT
CDR3: CASIDSPDDQPQHF

size: few
V: TRBV28
D: .
J: TRBJ1-6
DNA: TGTGCCAGCAGTTTAGGTTCGGGTTATAATTCACCCCTCCACTTT
CDR3: CASSLGSGYNSPLHF

size: .
V: TRBV24-1
D: TRBD1
J: TRBJ2-1
DNA: TGTGCCACCAGTGACCCTGGACAGGGGTTATACAATGAGCAGTTCTTC
CDR3: CATSDPGQGLYNEQFF

size: .
V: TRBV11-2
D: .
J: TRBJ1-6
DNA: TGTGCCAGCAGCTTCTCCTCCTATAATTCACCCCTCCACTTT
CDR3: CASSFSSYNSPLHF

size: .
V: TRBV27
D: .
J: TRBJ2-5
DNA: TGTGCCAGCAGACAAAGGGGGGGATGGGGGTACCAAGAGACCCAGTACTTC
CDR3: CASRQRGGWGYQETQYF

size: .
V: TRBV14
D: TRBD2
J: TRBJ2-1
DNA: TGTGCCAGCAGACAATCGGGACTAGCGGGAGCAGGGACCTACAATGAGCAGTTCTTC
CDR3: CASRQSGLAGAGTYNEQFF

size: .
V: TRBV19
D: TRBD1
J: TRBJ1-2
DNA: TGTGCCAGTAGTTTAGCGCCAGGGGGCTCTAATGGCTATGGCTACACCTTC
CDR3: CASSLAPGGSNGYGYTF

size: .
V: TRBV25-1
D: TRBD1
J: TRBJ2-2
DNA: TGTGCCAGCAGCGATTTTCGACAGGGGACTTCGAACACCGGGGAGCTGTTTTTT
CDR3: CASSDFRQGTSNTGELFF

size: .
V: TRBV4-2
D: TRBD2
J: TRBJ2-5
DNA: TGTGCCAGCAGCCAAGAAGCCGTCACTAGCGGGAGAGGGCGAGAGACCCAGTACTTC
CDR3: CASSQEAVTSGRGRETQYF

size: .
V: TRBV6-1
D: TRBD2
J: TRBJ2-7
DNA: TGTGCCAGCAGTGAATCGGGAGGGCTCCCGTACGAGCAGTACTTC
CDR3: CASSESGGLPYEQYF

size: .
V: TRBV24-1
D: TRBD1
J: TRBJ2-2
DNA: TGTGCCACCAGTGACTCCAGGGACAGGGGGCGATCCGGGGAGCTGTTTTTT
CDR3: CATSDSRDRGRSGELFF

size: .
V: TRBV27
D: .
J: TRBJ2-3
DNA: TGTGCCAGCAGGGATCAGGGGGGTGGAGATACGCAGTATTTT
CDR3: CASRDQGGGDTQYF

size: .
V: TRBV11-2
D: .
J: TRBJ2-5
DNA: TGTGCCAGCAGCAACCCATCGACAGGCCGAGAGACCCAGTACTTC
CDR3: CASSNPSTGRETQYF

size: many
V: TRBV2
D: TRBD1
J: TRBJ1-1
DNA: TGTGCCAGCAGGACAGGGTTGAACACTGAAGCTTTCTTT
CDR3: CASRTGLNTEAFF

size: .
V: TRBV19
D: .
J: TRBJ2-7
DNA: TGTGCCAGTAGTCCGACTAGACCCCACGAGCAGTACTTC
CDR3: CASSPTRPHEQYF

size: few
V: TRBV5-1
D: .
J: TRBJ2-1
DNA: TGCGCCAGCAGCCATACTAGCTCCCCCTCCTACAATGAGCAGTTCTTC
CDR3: CASSHTSSPSYNEQFF

size: .
V: TRBV4-2
D: TRBD2
J: TRBJ2-1
DNA: TGTGCCAGCAGCCAAGTGCAGCTAGCGGAAGAGTTTTACAATGAGCAGTTCTTC
CDR3: CASSQVQLAEEFYNEQFF

size: .
V: TRBV29-1
D: TRBD2
J: TRBJ2-1
DNA: TGCAGCGCCGGCGGGACTAGCTACAATGAGCAGTTCTTC
CDR3: CSAGGTSYNEQFF

size: .
V: TRBV7-9
D: TRBD1
J: TRBJ1-4
DNA: TGTGCCAGCAGCTTAGTTCCTCTTGCAGGGGGCGGGTTTTTT
CDR3: CASSLVPLAGGGFF

size: .
V: TRBV5-4
D: .
J: TRBJ2-2
DNA: TGTGCCAGCAGTTATAGTGTCTTGGTACCCGGGGAGCTGTTTTTT
CDR3: CASSYSVLVPGELFF

size: .
V: TRBV11-3
D: .
J: TRBJ2-7
DNA: TGTGCCAGCAGCTCGGAGGGCCTCTACGAGCAGTACTTC
CDR3: CASSSEGLYEQYF

size: .
V: TRBV24-1
D: .
J: TRBJ1-1
DNA: TGTGCCACCAGCCCGGGGGGGCAGGACACTGAAGCTTTCTTT
CDR3: CATSPGGQDTEAFF

size: few
V: TRBV5-1
D: .
J: TRBJ1-4
DNA: TGCGCCAGCAGCTCGGGACAACACAATGAAAAACTGTTTTTT
CDR3: CASSSGQHNEKLFF

size: .
V: TRBV5-1
D: .
J: TRBJ1-6
DNA: TGCGCCAGCAGCCAGGATCAAGGATATAATTCACCCCTCCACTTT
CDR3: CASSQDQGYNSPLHF

size: .
V: TRBV5-1
D: TRBD1
J: TRBJ2-1
DNA: TGCGCCAGCAGCCCCGAGGGGCAGGGGGCTTACAATGAGCAGTTCTTC
CDR3: CASSPEGQGAYNEQFF

size: .
V: TRBV7-3
D: .
J: TRBJ2-6
DNA: TGTGCCAGCAGCTCCAGACAGGGGGCCAACGTCCTGACTTTC
CDR3: CASSSRQGANVLTF

size: .
V: TRBV5-4
D: .
J: TRBJ2-1
DNA: TGTGCCAGCAGCTTGGGGTCATACAACAATGAGCAGTTCTTC
CDR3: CASSLGSYNNEQFF

size: once
V: TRBV7-2
D: .
J: TRBJ1-6
DNA: TGTGCCAGCAGCTTTCGCGGAGGGGACAATTCACCCCTCCACTTT
CDR3: CASSFRGGDNSPLHF

size: .
V: TRBV21-1
D: .
J: TRBJ2-1
DNA: TGTGCCAGCGGCAGACTTACAGGGGGCTTCGTGGGTGAGCAGTTCTTC
CDR3: CASGRLTGGFVGEQFF

size: .
V: TRBV5-4
D: .
J: TRBJ1-3
DNA: TGTGCCAGCAGCTTGACAACTAACTCTGGAAACACCATATATTTT
CDR3: CASSLTTNSGNTIYF

size: .
V: TRBV4-3
D: .
J: TRBJ2-1
DNA: TGCGCCAGCAGCCAAGGCAGGGGTCAGTACAATGAGCAGTTCTTC
CDR3: CASSQGRGQYNEQFF

size: .
V: TRBV19
D: .
J: TRBJ1-1
DNA: TGTGCCAGTAGTACAGGGGTCGGAACTGAAGCTTTCTTT
CDR3: CASSTGVGTEAFF

size: .
V: TRBV25-1
D: TRBD1
J: TRBJ2-1
DNA: TGTGCCAGCAGTCAAATTGACAGGGGGAACAATGAGCAGTTCTTC
CDR3: CASSQIDRGNNEQFF

size: .
V: TRBV5-1
D: .
J: TRBJ2-2
DNA: TGCGCCAGCAGCTTCGGGATGGCCGGGGAGCTGTTTTTT
CDR3: CASSFGMAGELFF

size: .
V: TRBV24-1
D: .
J: TRBJ2-1
DNA: TGTGCCACCAGTGATTTGTCTCTGAATGAGCAGTTCTTC
CDR3: CATSDLSLNEQFF

size: .
V: TRBV19
D: .
J: TRBJ1-5
DNA: TGTGCCAGTAGTATCTATGGTCTGTCCAATCAGCCCCAGCATTTT
CDR3: CASSIYGLSNQPQHF

size: .
V: TRBV6-6
D: TRBD1
J: TRBJ1-2
DNA: TGTGCCAGCGGACAGGGAGGTCATGGCTACACCTTC
CDR3: CASGQGGHGYTF

size: .
V: TRBV2
D: TRBD2
J: TRBJ2-7
DNA: TGTGCCAGCAGTGACGGGAGGGCCCACGAGCAGTACTTC
CDR3: CASSDGRAHEQYF

size: .
V: TRBV19
D: .
J: TRBJ1-1
DNA: TGTGCCAGTAGTCCCACAGGGTACACTGAAGCTTTCTTT
CDR3: CASSPTGYTEAFF

size: .
V: TRBV4-1
D: TRBD1
J: TRBJ1-5
DNA: TGCGCCAGCAGCACCCGACAGGGGGGAAATCAGCCCCAGCATTTT
CDR3: CASSTRQGGNQPQHF

size: .
V: TRBV12-3/TRBV12-4
D: .
J: TRBJ2-7
DNA: TGTGCCAGCAGTTTTATCACAATCTACGAGCAGTACTTC
CDR3: CASSFITIYEQYF

size: .
V: TRBV27
D: .
J: TRBJ2-5
DNA: TGTGCCAGCAGTAGTTTTCGGGTCCAAGAGACCCAGTACTTC
CDR3: CASSSFRVQETQYF

size: .
V: TRBV28
D: TRBD1
J: TRBJ1-5
DNA: TGTGCCAGCAGTTTATTGGGGACAGGGATAAGGCAGCCCCAGCATTTT
CDR3: CASSLLGTGIRQPQHF

size: .
V: TRBV5-1
D: TRBD1
J: TRBJ1-1
DNA: TGCGCCAGCAGCTTTTCACCGGACAGGACCTTAGGGACTGAAGCTTTCTTT
CDR3: CASSFSPDRTLGTEAFF

size: .
V: TRBV19
D: TRBD1
J: TRBJ1-2
DNA: TGTGCCAGTAGTGCCTCGGGGCAGGGGGTCGCTAACTATGGCTACACCTTC
CDR3: CASSASGQGVANYGYTF

size: many
V: TRBV6-2/TRBV6-3
D: TRBD2
J: TRBJ2-7
DNA: TGTGCCAGCAGTACAATATCGGGACTAGCGGGAGGCTACGAGCAGTACTTC
CDR3: CASSTISGLAGGYEQYF

size: .
V: TRBV28
D: TRBD1
J: TRBJ2-3
DNA: TGTGCCAGCAGAACCCCCGGTCCGGGACAGCTCACAGATACGCAGTATTTT
CDR3: CASRTPGPGQLTDTQYF